Presented here are 21 T cell receptor beta chains from one specimen sequenced in a study of OX40 agonist ivuxolimab in advanced cancers. TCRdb keeps only in-frame clones here, not all; method: immunoSEQ multiplex PCR. The repertoire has some 99,000 clones, 90% of them found once; the top ten carry about 1.6%. The sequencing here drew on CD4+ or CD8+ T cells sorted from blood, taken in a trial of the OX40 agonist ivuxolimab. Every receptor here comes from an adult with an advanced solid tumor such as melanoma, head and neck, liver or kidney cancer.

The chain has TRBV30 and TRBJ1-2, with 8 positions matching TRBD1. The CDR3 has 19 amino acids. V gave up 3 bases and J gave up 5 bases; unmatched junction bases: 23. Germline V CDR1 and CDR2: GTSNPN, SVGIG (reference sequence). The CDR3 DNA follows: TGTGCCTGGAGCTACCTTAGGCGGACAGGGAATCCTCTTTGGTATGGCTACACCTTC. Amino acid sequence: CAWSYLRRTGNPLWYGYTF.

The genes are TRBV23-1 and TRBJ2-5; 9 bases agree with TRBD2. TRBV23-1 is an open reading frame, and its role is uncertain. The CDR3 has 15 amino acids. V shed 5 bases, J shed 5 bases, and the junction held 9 bases outside the gene matches. The CDR3 region has the DNA TGCGCCAGCAGTTCGGGCGGGAGGGCCCGCGAGACCCAGTACTTC. Its translation: CASSSGGRARETQYF.

J is TRBJ1-2 and V is TRBV4-1; D unresolved. V gave up 0 bases and J gave up 0 bases, with 14 bases separating them. Germline V gene sequence: CDR1 MGHRA, CDR2 YSYEKL. The CDR3 runs to 17 residues. The CDR3 DNA sequence: TGCGCCAGCAGCCAAGAACGGTCCAGTTCGGCTAACTATGGCTACACCTTC. It yields the protein CASSQERSSSANYGYTF.

The genes are TRBV30 and TRBJ1-2; D is unclear. Per the germline V gene, CDR1 is GTSNPN and CDR2 is SVGIG (reference sequence). CDR3 length: 15 residues. The V gene lost 0 bases and the J gene lost 4 bases, with 15 bases spanning the gap. The CDR3 loop reads CAWSVPPGPSYGYTF. The CDR3 DNA reads as TGTGCCTGGAGTGTACCCCCAGGTCCGAGCTATGGCTACACCTTC.

Only a few counts were recorded for this clone. This chain uses TRBV7-9 with TRBJ2-4; a possible D gene is TRBD2 (5 bases). CDR3 length: 12 amino acids. V lost 1 base to trimming and J lost 8 bases, with 6 bases between them. Germline CDR1 and CDR2: SEHNR and FQNEAQ (reference sequence). CDR3 residues: CASSLGRHIQYF. The CDR3 DNA sequence: TGTGCCAGCAGCTTAGGGAGGCACATTCAGTACTTC.

V gene TRBV19 combines with J gene TRBJ2-7; tentatively, D is TRBD1 (6 bases). Germline CDR1 is LNHDA and CDR2 is SQIVND (reference sequence). The CDR3 totals 14 residues. The germline V and J ends were trimmed by 2 bases and 5 bases, with 13 bases remaining between them. CDR3 protein: CASSISRGTHEQYF. The CDR3 region has the DNA TGTGCCAGTAGTATATCCAGGGGAACCCACGAGCAGTACTTC. The full variable domain, in which reference TRBV19 and TRBJ2-7 provide the parts outside the CDR3, is DGGITQSPKYLFRKEGQNVTLSCEQNLNHDAMYWYRQDPGQGLRLIYYSQIVNDFQKGDIAEGYSVSREKKESFPLTVTSAQKNPTAFYLCASSISRGTHEQYFGPGTRLTVT.

This clone was seen a handful of times. This sequence joins TRBV11-3 and TRBJ2-3; no definite D call. V was cut by 5 bases and J by 8 bases, with 11 bases left in between. The germline CDR1 and CDR2 sequences are SGHNT and YENEEA. The CDR3 sequence is 12 residues long. CDR3 DNA: TGTGCCAGCAGCCCTCGAGGCGGTACGCAGTATTTT. Its translation is CASSPRGGTQYF.

This rearrangement joins TRBV5-6 to TRBJ2-5; D possibly corresponds to TRBD1 (5 bases). V lost 0 bases, J lost 9 bases, and 9 bases lay in between. The CDR3 covers 12 residues. Germline values: CDR1 SGHDT, CDR2 YYEEEE. CDR3 coding DNA: TGTGCCAGCAGCTTGGGACAGCCGTCCCAGTACTTC. It specifies CASSLGQPSQYF.

The chain links TRBV28 to TRBJ2-7; D is perhaps TRBD1 or TRBD2 (7 bases each). The germline V gene encodes CDR1 MDHEN and CDR2 SYDVKM. This CDR3 is 14 amino acids long. Trimming shortened V by 6 bases and J by 4 bases, and 16 bases separated the two germline ends. Written as DNA, the CDR3 is TGTGCCAGCAGGGGGCACAGGGGACTATACGAGCAGTACTTC. Residues: CASRGHRGLYEQYF. The complete variable domain, with remaining parts taken from reference TRBV28 and TRBJ2-7, reads DVKVTQSSRYLVKRTGEKVFLECVQDMDHENMFWYRQDPGLGLRLIYFSYDVKMKEKGDIPEGYSVSREKKERFSLILESASTNQTSMYLCASRGHRGLYEQYFGPGTRLTVT.

J is TRBJ1-1 and V is TRBV5-1; 10 bases fit TRBD1. This CDR3 comprises 15 residues. The V gene end was trimmed by 4 bases and the J gene end by 4 bases; junction bases not matched to a gene: 7. In germline, CDR1 is SGHRS, CDR2 YFSETQ. CDR3 sequence: CASSQGQGSGTEAFF. The CDR3 DNA sequence: TGCGCCAGCAGCCAGGGACAGGGGAGCGGCACTGAAGCTTTCTTT. Together with reference TRBV5-1 and TRBJ1-1, the CDR3 gives the full variable domain: KAGVTQTPRYLIKTRGQQVTLSCSPISGHRSVSWYQQTPGQGLQFLFEYFSETQRNKGNFPGRFSGRQFSNSRSEMNVSTLELGDSALYLCASSQGQGSGTEAFFGQGTRLTVV.

The rearrangement uses TRBV10-3 and TRBJ2-3; a possible D gene is TRBD1 (7 bases). Germline V lookup: CDR1 ENHRY, CDR2 SYGVKD. V was clipped by 8 bases and J by 3 bases, with 15 bases between them. The CDR3 covers 14 residues. Here the CDR3 reads CAIQTQGGTDTQYF. CDR3 bases: TGTGCCATCCAGACCCAGGGGGGAACAGATACGCAGTATTTT.

The chain uses TRBV5-4 and TRBJ2-3; D ambiguous. Germline V gene sequence: CDR1 SGHNT, CDR2 YYREEE (reference sequence). The length of the CDR3 is 14 residues. Trimming removed 3 bases from V and 0 bases from J, with 8 bases in between. CDR3 protein: CASSSKGSTDTQYF. The CDR3 region has the DNA TGTGCCAGCAGCTCAAAAGGTAGCACAGATACGCAGTATTTT.

V gene TRBV9 combines with J gene TRBJ1-3, with 10 bases aligning to TRBD1. The CDR3 length is 18 residues. Looked up from germline, CDR1 is SGDLS and CDR2 is YYNGEE. The V segment lost 2 bases and the J segment 1 base; nucleotides outside the gene matches: 9. The CDR3 is CASSVGTGALRSGNTIYF. The CDR3 region has the DNA TGTGCCAGCAGCGTGGGGACAGGGGCATTAAGGTCTGGAAACACCATATATTTT.

V gene TRBV29-1 combines with J gene TRBJ1-4; no firm D call. Trimming shortened V by 4 bases and J by 4 bases, and 10 bases separated the two germline ends. Germline values: CDR1 SQVTM, CDR2 ANQGSEA. CDR3 length equals 13 residues. This CDR3 is CSVARALNEKLFF. In DNA form, the CDR3 reads TGCAGCGTTGCCCGGGCCCTTAATGAAAAACTGTTTTTT.

The rearrangement links TRBV11-2 to TRBJ1-5, with 7 nucleotides matching TRBD1. V trimming: 1 base; J trimming: 0 bases; junction bases outside the gene matches: 3. Germline V lookup: CDR1 SGHAT, CDR2 FQNNGV. The CDR3 sequence is 16 residues long. The CDR3 DNA reads as TGTGCCAGCAGCTTAGGGACAGGACATAGCAATCAGCCCCAGCATTTT. The encoded protein is CASSLGTGHSNQPQHF.

The chain combines TRBV19 with TRBJ2-1, with 9 bases that match TRBD1. CDR1 and CDR2 (germline): LNHDA, SQIVND (reference sequence). Trimming removed 1 base from V and 6 bases from J; junction bases left unmatched: 10. The CDR3 runs to 17 residues. CDR3 protein: CASSIVPQGAGGNEQFF. For the CDR3, the DNA is TGTGCCAGTAGTATAGTACCACAGGGGGCTGGGGGCAATGAGCAGTTCTTC.

This clone was detected only once. J is TRBJ2-3 and V is TRBV19; either TRBD1 or TRBD2 may fit D (5 bases each). Per germline, CDR1 LNHDA and CDR2 SQIVND (reference sequence). The CDR3 spans 13 residues. The V end lost 4 bases, the J end lost 3 bases, and 8 bases lay between the germline ends. The CDR3 DNA sequence: TGTGCCAGTAGTAAGGGGACGACAGATACGCAGTATTTT. This translates into CASSKGTTDTQYF.

This clone was seen only once. The CDR3 DNA is TGCGCCAGCAGCCAGAGACTCAATCAGCCCCAGCATTTT. This encodes CASSQRLNQPQHF. The rearrangement uses TRBV4-3 and TRBJ1-5; D uncertain. This CDR3 is built from 13 residues. The germline V gene has CDR1 LGHNA and CDR2 YSLEER. V lost 3 bases and J 3 bases, leaving 6 bases between the germline ends.

This chain uses TRBV5-1 with TRBJ2-2; TRBD2 might be the D (5 bases). The V gene lost 0 bases and the J gene lost 3 bases, with 12 bases spanning the gap. This CDR3 has 16 residues. Germline CDR1 is SGHRS and CDR2 is YFSETQ. The CDR3: CASSLDAVGDTGELFF. The DNA for the CDR3 is TGCGCCAGCAGCTTGGATGCAGTCGGGGACACCGGGGAGCTGTTTTTT.

The chain employs TRBV5-1 and TRBJ2-3; 8 nucleotides match TRBD2. Looked up from germline, CDR1 is SGHRS and CDR2 is YFSETQ. J lost 0 bases, V lost 4 bases, and 7 bases had no gene match. The CDR3 is 16 amino acids. Here the CDR3 DNA reads TGCGCCAGCAGCGCGATTAGCGGGGCCAGCACAGATACGCAGTATTTT. Translation gives CASSAISGASTDTQYF.

The genes are TRBV7-9 and TRBJ1-3; D call uncertain. Trimming cost V 5 bases and J 4 bases, with 15 bases left between them. Germline loops: CDR1 SEHNR, CDR2 FQNEAQ (reference sequence). The CDR3 consists of 15 residues. The DNA of the CDR3 is TGTGCCAGCAGCCCGGCAGTCGGGATGGGAAACACCATATATTTT. This translates into CASSPAVGMGNTIYF. Complete variable domain (other parts from reference TRBV7-9 and TRBJ1-3): DTGVSQNPRHKITKRGQNVTFRCDPISEHNRLYWYRQTLGQGPEFLTYFQNEAQLEKSRLLSDRFSAERPKGSFSTLEIQRTEQGDSAMYLCASSPAVGMGNTIYFGEGSWLTVV.